This entry describes one TCR beta chain. Its antigen is unknown. Use of 60 Vbeta and 13 Jbeta primers characterized the PCR. The assay was immunoSEQ multiplex PCR, and TCRdb's table has in-frame clones only and misses some. In the table there are more than 100,000 clones, 70% to 75% of which are singletons. Donors were nominally healthy when sampled, though unrecorded immune exposures were likely. This specimen belongs to a study of cytomegalovirus exposure and HLA in healthy donors. Looking at the study overall: Early release data held tens of millions of unique TCRs from HLA-typed donors. Findings of the study overall: In an earlier analysis, most TCR beta V segments were productive about 87% or about 30% of the time.

Germline assignment: CDR1 SGHNT and CDR2 YYREEE (reference sequence). There are 14 residues in the CDR3. With V trimmed by 4 bases and J by 5 bases, 6 bases remained unmatched. Sequencing was carried out using PBMCs. V usage is TRBV5-4 and J usage is TRBJ2-7, with 10 bases fitting TRBD1. This sequence was found in a middle-aged woman in good health and CMV-seronegative. The CDR3 region has the DNA TGTGCCAGCAGCATCCGGGACAGGGGTAACGAGCAGTACTTC. As protein: CASSIRDRGNEQYF.